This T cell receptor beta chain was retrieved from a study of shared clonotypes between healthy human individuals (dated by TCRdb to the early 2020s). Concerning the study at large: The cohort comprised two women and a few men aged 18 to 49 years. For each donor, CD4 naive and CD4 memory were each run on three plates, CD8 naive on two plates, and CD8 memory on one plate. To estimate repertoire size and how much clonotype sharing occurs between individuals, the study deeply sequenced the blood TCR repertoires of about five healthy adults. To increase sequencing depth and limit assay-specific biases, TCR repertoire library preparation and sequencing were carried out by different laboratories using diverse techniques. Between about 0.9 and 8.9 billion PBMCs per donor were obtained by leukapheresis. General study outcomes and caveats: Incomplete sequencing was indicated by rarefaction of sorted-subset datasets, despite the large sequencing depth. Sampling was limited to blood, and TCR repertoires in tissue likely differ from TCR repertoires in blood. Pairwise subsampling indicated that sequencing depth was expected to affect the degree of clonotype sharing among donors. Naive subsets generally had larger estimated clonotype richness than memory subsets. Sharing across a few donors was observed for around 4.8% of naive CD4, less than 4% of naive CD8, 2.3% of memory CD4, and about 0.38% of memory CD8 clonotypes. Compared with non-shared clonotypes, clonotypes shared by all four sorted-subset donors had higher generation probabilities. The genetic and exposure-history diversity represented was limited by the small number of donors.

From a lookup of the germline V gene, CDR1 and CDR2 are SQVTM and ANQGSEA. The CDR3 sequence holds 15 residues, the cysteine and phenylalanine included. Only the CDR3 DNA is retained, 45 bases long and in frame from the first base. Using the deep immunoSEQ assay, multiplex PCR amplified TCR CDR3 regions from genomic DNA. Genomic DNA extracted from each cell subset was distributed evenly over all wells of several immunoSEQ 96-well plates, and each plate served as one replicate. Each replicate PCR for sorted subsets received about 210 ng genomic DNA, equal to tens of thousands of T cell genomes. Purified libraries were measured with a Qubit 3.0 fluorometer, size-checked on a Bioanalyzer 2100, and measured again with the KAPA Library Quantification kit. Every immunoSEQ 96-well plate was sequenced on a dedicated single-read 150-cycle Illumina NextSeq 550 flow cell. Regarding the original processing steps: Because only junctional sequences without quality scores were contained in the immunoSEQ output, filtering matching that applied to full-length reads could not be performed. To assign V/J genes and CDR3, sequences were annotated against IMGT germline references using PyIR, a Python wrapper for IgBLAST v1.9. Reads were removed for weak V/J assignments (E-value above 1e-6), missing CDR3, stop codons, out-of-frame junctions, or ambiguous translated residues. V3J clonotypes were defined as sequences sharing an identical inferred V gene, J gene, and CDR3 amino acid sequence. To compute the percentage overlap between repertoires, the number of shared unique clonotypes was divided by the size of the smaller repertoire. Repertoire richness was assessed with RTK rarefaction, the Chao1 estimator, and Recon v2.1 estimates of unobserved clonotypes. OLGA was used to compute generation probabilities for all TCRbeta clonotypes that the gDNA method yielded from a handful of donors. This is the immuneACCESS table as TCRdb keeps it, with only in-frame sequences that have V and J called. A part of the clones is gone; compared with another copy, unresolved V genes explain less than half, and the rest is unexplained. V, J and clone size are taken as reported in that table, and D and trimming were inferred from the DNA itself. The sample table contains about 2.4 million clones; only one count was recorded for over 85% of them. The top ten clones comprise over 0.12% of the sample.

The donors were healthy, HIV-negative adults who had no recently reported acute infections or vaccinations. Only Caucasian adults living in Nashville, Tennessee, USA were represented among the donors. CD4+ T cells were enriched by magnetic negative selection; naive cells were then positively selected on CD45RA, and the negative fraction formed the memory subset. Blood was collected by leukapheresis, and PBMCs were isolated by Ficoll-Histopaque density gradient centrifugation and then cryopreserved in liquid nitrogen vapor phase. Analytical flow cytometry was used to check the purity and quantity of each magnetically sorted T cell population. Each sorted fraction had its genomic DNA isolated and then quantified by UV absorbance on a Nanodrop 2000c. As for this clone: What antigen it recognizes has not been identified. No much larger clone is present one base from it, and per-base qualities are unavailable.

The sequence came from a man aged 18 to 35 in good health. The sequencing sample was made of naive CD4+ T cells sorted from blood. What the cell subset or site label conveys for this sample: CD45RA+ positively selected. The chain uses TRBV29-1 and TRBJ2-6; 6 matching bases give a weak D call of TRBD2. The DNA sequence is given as TGCGGAACGACGGGACTGCTCTCTGGGGCCAACGTCCTGACTTTC. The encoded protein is CGTTGLLSGANVLTF. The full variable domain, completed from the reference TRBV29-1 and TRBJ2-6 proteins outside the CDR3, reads SAVISQKPSRDICQRGTSLTIQCQVDSQVTMMFWYRQQPGQSLTLIATANQGSEATYESGFVIDKFPISRPNLTFSTLTVSNMSPEDSSIYLCGTTGLLSGANVLTFGAGSRLTVL.